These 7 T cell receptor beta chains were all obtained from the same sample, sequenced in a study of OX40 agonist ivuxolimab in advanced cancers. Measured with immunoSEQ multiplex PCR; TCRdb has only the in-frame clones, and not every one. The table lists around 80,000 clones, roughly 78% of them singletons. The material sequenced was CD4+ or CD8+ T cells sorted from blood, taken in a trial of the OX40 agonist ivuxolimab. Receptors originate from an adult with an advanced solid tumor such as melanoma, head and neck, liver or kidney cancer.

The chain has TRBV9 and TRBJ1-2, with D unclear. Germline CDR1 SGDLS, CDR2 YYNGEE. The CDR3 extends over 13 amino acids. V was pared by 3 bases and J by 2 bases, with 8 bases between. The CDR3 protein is CASSAANNYGYTF. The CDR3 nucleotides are TGTGCCAGCAGCGCCGCAAACAACTATGGCTACACCTTC.

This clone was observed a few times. The CDR3 DNA sequence: TGTGCCAGCAGCCCAGACAGGGACCCGCTTTACGAGCAGTACTTC. It encodes CASSPDRDPLYEQYF. The chain has TRBV6-1 and TRBJ2-7; 7 nucleotides match TRBD1. This CDR3 contains 15 residues. The germline V gene encodes CDR1 MNHNS and CDR2 SASEGT. With V trimmed by 6 bases and J by 4 bases, 12 bases remained unmatched.

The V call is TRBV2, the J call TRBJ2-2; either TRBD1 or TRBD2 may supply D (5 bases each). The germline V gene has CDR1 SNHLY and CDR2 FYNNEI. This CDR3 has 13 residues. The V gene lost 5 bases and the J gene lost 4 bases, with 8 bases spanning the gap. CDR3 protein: CASSLGVTGELFF. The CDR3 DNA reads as TGTGCCAGCAGTTTGGGGGTCACCGGGGAGCTGTTTTTT. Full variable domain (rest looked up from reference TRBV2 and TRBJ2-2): EPEVTQTPSHQVTQMGQEVILRCVPISNHLYFYWYRQILGQKVEFLVSFYNNEISEKSEIFDDQFSVERPDGSNFTLKIRSTKLEDSAMYFCASSLGVTGELFFGEGSRLTVL.

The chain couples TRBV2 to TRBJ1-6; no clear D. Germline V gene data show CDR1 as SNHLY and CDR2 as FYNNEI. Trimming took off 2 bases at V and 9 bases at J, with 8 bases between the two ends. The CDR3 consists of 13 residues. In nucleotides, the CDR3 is TGTGCCAGCAGTGAACGGTCGCTTTCACCCCTCCACTTT. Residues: CASSERSLSPLHF.

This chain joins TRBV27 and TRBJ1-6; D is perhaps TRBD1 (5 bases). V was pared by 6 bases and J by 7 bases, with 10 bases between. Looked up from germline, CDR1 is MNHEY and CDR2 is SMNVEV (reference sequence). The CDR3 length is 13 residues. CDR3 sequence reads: CASSEGLNSPLHF. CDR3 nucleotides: TGTGCCAGCAGCGAGGGGTTGAATTCACCCCTCCACTTT.

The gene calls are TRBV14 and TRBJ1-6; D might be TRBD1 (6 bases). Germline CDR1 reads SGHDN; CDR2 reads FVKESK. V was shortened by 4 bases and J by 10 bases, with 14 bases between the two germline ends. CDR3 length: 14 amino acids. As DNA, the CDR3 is TGTGCCAGCAGCCTCAGGGGTTTTGGCTCACCCCTCCACTTT. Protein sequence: CASSLRGFGSPLHF.

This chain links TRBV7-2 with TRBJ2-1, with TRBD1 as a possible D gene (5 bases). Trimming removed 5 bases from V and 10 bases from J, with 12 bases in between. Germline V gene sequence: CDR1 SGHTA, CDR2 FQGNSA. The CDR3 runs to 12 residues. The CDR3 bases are TGTGCCAGCAGCCTACTTAGGGGAGAGCAGTTCTTC. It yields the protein CASSLLRGEQFF.